This T cell receptor beta chain was recovered during a study of identical twins. The germline V and J ends were trimmed by 1 base and 13 bases, with 20 bases remaining between them. Germline values: CDR1 LGHNA, CDR2 YNFKEQ. The CDR3 runs to 15 residues. TCRdb analysed the 5' RACE reads with MiXCR anew, one entry per CDR3 protein. The sample lists 750,000 to 950,000 distinct CDR3 sequences, approximately 13% occurring once. This sample was also put to use in a study of yellow fever vaccine responses in identical twins.

The chain joins TRBV4-2 to TRBJ2-1; tentative D call: TRBD2 (5 bases). The source is a woman aged 18-29 years in good health. Sequenced input: PBMCs. CDR3 bases: TGTGCCAGCAGCCAAGGAGATTTCGAAGAGGACTTCCAGTTCTTC. Translated: CASSQGDFEEDFQFF.